Listed below are T cell receptor beta chains from one sample, sequenced in a study of blood T cells in healthy people across ages. Each CDR3 protein is one row after TCRdb ran MiXCR on the 5' RACE reads. In the table there are about 780,000 distinct CDR3 sequences, 55% to 65% of which are singletons. Sequenced sample: blood. The receptor source for this set is a man aged 25 to 40 in good health. Each CDR3 is given with its conserved first and last residue. Each record gives: clone size, V gene, J gene, D gene, CDR3 protein, CDR3 DNA. A D gene is named only where the DNA matches it firmly. Not every row has a clone size; where given, it reads once, few, many or a size class.

size: -; V: TRBV11-2; J: TRBJ1-1; D: TRBD1; CDR3: CASSLGGQGARTEAFF; DNA: TGTGCCAGCAGCTTAGGGGGACAGGGGGCGCGGACTGAAGCTTTCTTT
size: -; V: TRBV29-1; J: TRBJ1-1; D: -; CDR3: CSVPEAFF; DNA: TGCAGCGTTCCTGAAGCTTTCTTT
size: -; V: TRBV12-3/TRBV12-4; J: TRBJ2-3; D: -; CDR3: CASSFPGDSDTQYF; DNA: TGTGCCAGCAGTTTTCCCGGGGACTCAGATACGCAGTATTTT
size: -; V: TRBV6-1; J: TRBJ2-6; D: -; CDR3: CASSSGARVGSGANVLTF; DNA: TGTGCCAGCAGCTCTGGTGCACGGGTGGGGTCTGGGGCCAACGTCCTGACTTTC
size: -; V: TRBV27; J: TRBJ2-4; D: TRBD1; CDR3: CASSSGTGAIAKNIQYF; DNA: TGTGCCAGCAGTTCCGGGACAGGGGCGATAGCCAAAAACATTCAGTACTTC
size: -; V: TRBV7-2; J: TRBJ2-7; D: -; CDR3: CASSLVRGAAYEQYF; DNA: TGTGCCAGCAGCTTAGTACGGGGGGCAGCCTACGAGCAGTACTTC
size: few; V: TRBV4-2; J: TRBJ2-7; D: -; CDR3: CASSQIYRLSYEQYF; DNA: TGTGCCAGCAGCCAAATATACCGTCTATCCTACGAGCAGTACTTC
size: -; V: TRBV20-1; J: TRBJ1-2; D: -; CDR3: CSARVVDGYTF; DNA: TGCAGTGCTAGAGTGGTCGACGGCTACACCTTC
size: -; V: TRBV12-3/TRBV12-4; J: TRBJ2-3; D: -; CDR3: CASTPGSSSGDTQYF; DNA: TGTGCCAGCACCCCGGGGTCCAGCTCAGGCGATACGCAGTATTTT
size: -; V: TRBV6-6; J: TRBJ2-5; D: -; CDR3: CASRTRGRDEQYF; DNA: TGTGCCAGCAGAACAAGGGGGAGGGATGAGCAGTACTTC
size: few; V: TRBV6-2/TRBV6-3; J: TRBJ2-7; D: -; CDR3: CASSLLAQGSHEQYF; DNA: TGTGCCAGCAGTCTACTAGCACAGGGCTCCCACGAGCAGTACTTC
size: -; V: TRBV18; J: TRBJ1-1; D: -; CDR3: CASSSESEAFF; DNA: TGTGCCAGCTCGTCAGAGTCGGAAGCTTTCTTT
size: -; V: TRBV7-2; J: TRBJ2-5; D: TRBD1; CDR3: CASSDPTTGEGETQYF; DNA: TGTGCCAGCAGCGACCCCACCACAGGGGAAGGAGAGACCCAGTACTTC
size: few; V: TRBV12-3/TRBV12-4; J: TRBJ2-1; D: -; CDR3: CASTPFIGLAYNEQFF; DNA: TGTGCCAGCACTCCTTTCATTGGGCTTGCCTACAATGAGCAGTTCTTC
size: many; V: TRBV7-8; J: TRBJ2-3; D: -; CDR3: CASSSLWGGTLRTDTQYF; DNA: TGTGCCAGCAGCTCCCTATGGGGCGGGACCTTACGCACAGATACGCAGTATTTT
size: -; V: TRBV5-6; J: TRBJ2-7; D: TRBD2; CDR3: CASSYPGLADRTYEQYF; DNA: TGTGCCAGCAGCTACCCAGGACTAGCGGATAGAACCTACGAGCAGTACTTC
size: -; V: TRBV19; J: TRBJ2-1; D: TRBD1; CDR3: CASSIDPRTGVYNEQFF; DNA: TGTGCCAGTAGTATAGACCCACGGACAGGGGTTTACAATGAGCAGTTCTTC
size: once; V: TRBV7-9; J: TRBJ1-6; D: TRBD1; CDR3: CASSDTGGYNSPLHF; DNA: TGTGCCAGCAGCGACACAGGGGGCTATAATTCACCCCTCCACTTT
size: once; V: TRBV7-9; J: TRBJ2-2; D: -; CDR3: CASSLTGLSLGELFF; DNA: TGTGCCAGCAGCTTAACCGGACTTTCCCTCGGGGAGCTGTTTTTT
size: -; V: TRBV4-3; J: TRBJ1-1; D: TRBD1; CDR3: CASSLGQDLNTEAFF; DNA: TGCGCCAGCAGCCTGGGACAGGACCTGAACACTGAAGCTTTCTTT
size: once; V: TRBV28; J: TRBJ1-5; D: TRBD1; CDR3: CASTRRFRDRNQPQHF; DNA: TGTGCCAGCACCCGGCGGTTCCGGGACAGGAATCAGCCCCAGCATTTT
size: -; V: TRBV10-3; J: TRBJ2-7; D: -; CDR3: CAISAGSYEQYF; DNA: TGTGCCATCAGTGCGGGTTCCTACGAGCAGTACTTC
size: many; V: TRBV12-3/TRBV12-4; J: TRBJ2-7; D: -; CDR3: CASSPAYEQYF; DNA: TGTGCCAGCAGCCCCGCCTACGAGCAGTACTTC
size: -; V: TRBV10-3; J: TRBJ1-2; D: TRBD1; CDR3: CAISESATGEGGYTF; DNA: TGTGCCATCAGTGAGTCCGCGACAGGGGAAGGCGGCTACACCTTC
size: -; V: TRBV3-1; J: TRBJ2-7; D: TRBD1; CDR3: CASSTHQGANEQYF; DNA: TGTGCCAGCAGCACGCACCAGGGGGCCAACGAGCAGTACTTC
size: -; V: TRBV25-1; J: TRBJ1-5; D: -; CDR3: CASSFTVGPQHF; DNA: TGTGCCAGCAGTTTCACCGTCGGGCCCCAGCATTTT
size: -; V: TRBV7-6; J: TRBJ2-5; D: TRBD2; CDR3: CASSVVAGGPEETRYF; DNA: TGTGCCAGCAGCGTGGTAGCGGGGGGGCCGGAGGAGACCCGGTACTTC
size: -; V: TRBV29-1; J: TRBJ2-1; D: -; CDR3: CSVEPPDRGSYNEQFF; DNA: TGCAGCGTTGAACCGCCGGACAGAGGGTCCTACAATGAGCAGTTCTTC
size: -; V: TRBV7-2; J: TRBJ1-4; D: -; CDR3: CASSPRRGVNGKLFF; DNA: TGTGCCAGCAGCCCCCGTCGGGGGGTTAATGGAAAACTGTTTTTT
size: -; V: TRBV6-2/TRBV6-3; J: TRBJ2-7; D: TRBD1; CDR3: CTSNPTGGLSYEQYF; DNA: TGTACCAGCAACCCGACAGGGGGCTTATCCTACGAGCAGTACTTC
size: few; V: TRBV6-5; J: TRBJ2-3; D: -; CDR3: CASSYYLPWTPTDTQYF; DNA: TGTGCCAGCAGTTACTACCTCCCGTGGACCCCCACAGATACGCAGTATTTT
size: -; V: TRBV6-5; J: TRBJ2-1; D: TRBD2; CDR3: CASSGRTSGVTQQFF; DNA: TGTGCCAGCAGTGGCCGGACTAGCGGGGTCACTCAGCAGTTCTTC
size: many; V: TRBV5-6; J: TRBJ2-1; D: TRBD2; CDR3: CASSLVGGTYNEQFF; DNA: TGTGCCAGCAGCTTGGTGGGAGGGACGTACAATGAGCAGTTCTTC
size: few; V: TRBV12-3/TRBV12-4; J: TRBJ2-7; D: -; CDR3: CASSSGFYEQYF; DNA: TGTGCCAGCAGTTCAGGGTTCTACGAGCAGTACTTC
size: once; V: TRBV10-3; J: TRBJ1-1; D: -; CDR3: CAISVGNTEAFF; DNA: TGTGCCATCAGTGTAGGGAACACTGAAGCTTTCTTT
size: -; V: TRBV7-3; J: TRBJ2-1; D: -; CDR3: CASSYDSYNEQFF; DNA: TGTGCCAGCAGCTACGACAGTTACAATGAGCAGTTCTTC
size: few; V: TRBV7-9; J: TRBJ1-2; D: TRBD1; CDR3: CASSLPDRVGGYTF; DNA: TGTGCCAGCAGCTTACCGGACAGGGTAGGCGGCTACACCTTC
size: -; V: TRBV4-3; J: TRBJ2-5; D: -; CDR3: CASSQAVGTQETQYF; DNA: TGCGCCAGCAGCCAAGCTGTGGGGACACAAGAGACCCAGTACTTC
size: -; V: TRBV7-2; J: TRBJ1-5; D: -; CDR3: CASSPLASTSNQPQHF; DNA: TGTGCCAGCAGCCCTCTCGCATCCACTAGCAATCAGCCCCAGCATTTT
size: few; V: TRBV7-2; J: TRBJ2-7; D: -; CDR3: CASSYLIKGPYEQYF; DNA: TGTGCCAGCAGCTACCTGATCAAGGGGCCCTACGAGCAGTACTTC
size: -; V: TRBV4-3; J: TRBJ2-4; D: -; CDR3: CASSQDLDNLAKNIQYF; DNA: TGCGCCAGCAGCCAAGATCTAGACAACTTAGCCAAAAACATTCAGTACTTC